The T cell receptor beta chain described here comes from a study of beta chain features in type 1 diabetes (dated by TCRdb to the late 2010s). Regarding the complete study: Mean age, gender distribution, total cell number and subset yield were not different between patients and healthy donors. Regulatory and stem cell-like memory subsets were isolated from only 8 patients and about 8 healthy donors, whereas naive and central memory subsets came from all 28 donors. In the study, TCRB repertoires of sorted circulating CD4+ T cell subsets from recently diagnosed type 1 diabetes patients were compared with those of matched healthy donors. A total of about 100,000,000 sorted cells were examined across all samples, and RNA yield correlated strongly with the number of cells per subset. On the study overall, not on this receptor specifically: At VDJ recombination sites, patients with type 1 diabetes made fewer insertions and deleted more nucleotides, a pattern implying thymic rearrangement abnormalities. Naive, central memory and regulatory TCRB repertoires appeared more similar among patients than among healthy donors. Shorter templates might have been favored by PCR, but patient and control samples were amplified and corrected together, so both groups would have been affected equally by any skew. Sequencing cDNA rather than genomic DNA could over-represent highly expressing activated cells, although activation and CD3 levels did not differ between groups. HLA sub-analyses involved small numbers of individuals, so any influence of HLA type on TCRB rearrangement remained unresolved. A moderate but significant shortening of TCRB CDR3 length was observed in type 1 diabetes patients in all four CD4+ subsets.

This clone was seen only a few times. Its antigen is unknown. Base qualities are not at hand, and no much larger clone is one base apart. Each donor gave one peripheral blood draw, roughly 0.11 L on average, collected into heparinised tubes. Naive, central memory, regulatory and stem cell-like memory CD4+ T cells were sorted on a BD FACSAria II using a panel including CD45RO, CCR7, CD25, CD127, CD95 and CD27. Every sorted population had a purity above 95%. Right away, PBMCs were isolated by Lymphoprep density gradient centrifugation and were stained directly, with no culture step. Samples were stained and sorted in pairs, with one healthy donor and one patient per experiment, so that batch effects were minimized. The entire isolated RNA was reverse transcribed using the High Capacity cDNA Reverse Transcription Kit, and thus expressed TCRB transcripts were sequenced. Naive, central memory and regulatory T cell samples underwent deep immunoSEQ sequencing, averaging approximately 3.5 million total reads per sample. Sorted cells were lysed in RLT buffer and RNA was extracted with DNase-treated RNeasy Micro or Mini kits, depending on cell number. Each cell subset was processed on its own to prevent cross-contamination, while patient and healthy donor samples were processed together. The immunoSEQ multiplex PCR was used to amplify TCRB sequences from cDNA, generating 87-bp fragments that spanned the CDR3 region. Sequencing of the amplicons was done on the Illumina HiSeq platform. The paper's data handling went like this. Synthetic template baselines were used to correct PCR bias computationally, reads within Hamming distance 2 were collapsed, and singletons that could not be merged were discarded. Reads were aligned against IMGT to assign V, D and J genes, CDR3 length and insertions or deletions at six rearrangement sites. Clonotype counts were normalized to sorted cell number within each subset before computing true diversity and Gini coefficients with the tcR R package. The overlap coefficient, calculated on TCRB nucleotide sequences, was used to quantify repertoire sharing. Out-of-frame TCRB sequences from naive cells were analyzed as a proxy for the pre-selection repertoire. TCRdb took this table from immuneACCESS and kept in-frame rearrangements with V and J called. Such tables lack part of the clones; where checked against another copy, unresolved V genes explain under half of the gap, and the rest is unexplained. V, J and clone size are taken as reported in that table, and D and trimming were inferred from the DNA itself. The sample yields 300,000 to 400,000 clones; around 12% were counted once. The ten largest clones capture about 0.018% of the sample.

Taken from the germline V gene, the CDR1 and CDR2 loops are SNHLY and FYNNEI. The CDR3, from cysteine to phenylalanine, totals 15 residues. The kept DNA is CDR3 alone, 45 bases in frame from the first base. V loses 6 bases at its end and J loses 0 bases; junction bases beyond the gene matches: 8. The specimen was naive CD4+ T cells from blood. The cell subset or site label corresponds to: true naive CD4+ T cells. The rearrangement joined TRBV2 to TRBJ2-7; 7 of the junction bases match TRBD1. The sequence was obtained from a man between 18 and 29 years old in good health. The sequence in DNA is TGTGCCAGCAGAGCTCAGGGGGTTAGCTCCTACGAGCAGTACTTC. This encodes CASRAQGVSSYEQYF. The CDR3, completed at both ends by the reference TRBV2 and TRBJ2-7 genes, gives the full variable domain EPEVTQTPSHQVTQMGQEVILRCVPISNHLYFYWYRQILGQKVEFLVSFYNNEISEKSEIFDDQFSVERPDGSNFTLKIRSTKLEDSAMYFCASRAQGVSSYEQYFGPGTRLTVT.